Listed below are T cell receptor beta chains from one sample, sequenced in a study of read filtering for tumor transcriptome and immune sequencing. TCRdb called the reads again in MiXCR, with one record for every CDR3 protein. The data contain 100,000 to 150,000 distinct CDR3 sequences, around 13% of them singletons. Sequenced input: a population of CD138-negative cells sorted from bone marrow. The receptors here all came from a donor over 35 with multiple myeloma. The CDR3 runs from the conserved cysteine through the conserved F or W. A D gene is named only where the DNA matches it firmly. Only some rows state a clone size, as once, few, many or a class for expanded clones.

d_gene	j_gene	abundance	v_gene	CDR3nt	CDR3aa
.	TRBJ2-1	many	TRBV4-3	TGCGCCAGCAGCCAAGATGCGCCCCATACTTCCAAATACTACAATGAGCAGTTCTTC	CASSQDAPHTSKYYNEQFF
.	TRBJ2-6	many	TRBV18	TGTGCCAGCTCACCAGGGCTGGGCCTTGGTGGCGCCTCTGGGGCCAACGTCCTGACTTTC	CASSPGLGLGGASGANVLTF
TRBD2	TRBJ2-7	many	TRBV29-1	TGCAGCGTTGGCGAGAAGGGACTAGCGGGAGGCGAGCAGTACTTC	CSVGEKGLAGGEQYF
.	TRBJ1-5	many	TRBV15	TGTGCCACCAGCAGAGACAGGTTAGGTTATCAGCCCCAGCATTTT	CATSRDRLGYQPQHF
.	TRBJ2-1	.	TRBV27	TGTGCCAGCAGTTTATGGGCCTACAATGAGCAGTCCTTC	CASSLWAYNEQSF
.	TRBJ2-1	many	TRBV20-1	TGCAGTGCAACCGGGACAGCGGGACCTCTAAGCAATGAGCAGTTCTTC	CSATGTAGPLSNEQFF
.	TRBJ2-1	many	TRBV7-6	TGTGCCAGCAGCTTAGATAGGACTACCTACAATGAGCAGTTCTTC	CASSLDRTTYNEQFF
.	TRBJ2-1	many	TRBV7-8	TGTGCCAGCAGCCCACGGGACAGTCGCCGCCTGCAGGGGGGCAATGAGCAGTTCTTC	CASSPRDSRRLQGGNEQFF
.	TRBJ1-1	few	TRBV5-1	TGCGCCAGCAGCCCCCTTTTGAACACTGAAGCTTTCTTT	CASSPLLNTEAFF
.	TRBJ2-1	many	TRBV11-2	TGTGCCAGCAGCTTAGATCTGGGACCTTTTCCTTGGGATGAGCAGTTCTTC	CASSLDLGPFPWDEQFF
.	TRBJ2-1	many	TRBV11-3	TGTGCCAGCAGCTTAGGGGCGACCTCCTTCGTTAGTGAGCAGTTCTTC	CASSLGATSFVSEQFF
TRBD1	TRBJ2-6	many	TRBV19	TGTGCCAGTACCCAGGGGGCGGCTGGGGCCAACGTCCTGACTTTC	CASTQGAAGANVLTF
TRBD1	TRBJ2-3	many	TRBV5-1	TGCGCCAGCAGCTTCGGGACAGGCCGCCGACCAACAGATACGCAGTATTTT	CASSFGTGRRPTDTQYF
.	TRBJ2-1	medium-sized	TRBV12-3/TRBV12-4	TGTGCCAGCACTTTCCGGGGGCCCAATGAGCAGTTCTTC	CASTFRGPNEQFF
.	TRBJ1-1	many	TRBV7-2	TGTGCCAGCAGCTCGGACGGGGGCACTGAAGCTTTCTTT	CASSSDGGTEAFF
TRBD2	TRBJ2-4	once	TRBV20-1	TGCAGTGCTAGAGAGCCGGGGACTAGCGGGAGAGGGTCGGCCAAAAACATTCAGTACTTC	CSAREPGTSGRGSAKNIQYF
.	TRBJ1-3	few	TRBV29-1	TGCAGCTACCGAAGGGGCAGCTCTGGAAACACCATATATTTT	CSYRRGSSGNTIYF
TRBD2	TRBJ2-3	many	TRBV9	TGTGCCAGCAGCGTAGGACTAGCGGGCACAGATACGCAGTATTTT	CASSVGLAGTDTQYF
TRBD2	TRBJ2-1	many	TRBV5-1	TGCGCCAGCAGCCTCAGACTAGCGGGAGGGTCCAACTCCTACAATGAGCAGTTCTTC	CASSLRLAGGSNSYNEQFF
.	TRBJ2-3	many	TRBV4-2	TGTGCCAGCAGCCGGGCGTCACAATCCGCCACAGATACGCAGTATTTT	CASSRASQSATDTQYF
.	TRBJ2-2	many	TRBV7-3	TGTGCCAGCAGCTTAGGTCCCGCGGACACCGGGGAGCTGTTTTTT	CASSLGPADTGELFF
.	TRBJ1-5	.	TRBV12-3/TRBV12-4	TGTGCCAGCAGTTTCGGTCTTCCGGGACAGCCCCAGCATTTT	CASSFGLPGQPQHF
.	TRBJ1-1	.	TRBV6-2/TRBV6-3	TGTGCCAGCATTAAAAGCGGGAACACTGAAGCTTTCTTT	CASIKSGNTEAFF
TRBD1	TRBJ1-2	many	TRBV12-3/TRBV12-4	TGTGCCAGCAGCAGGGGGTCTTCGGGAGGAAGCTACACCTTC	CASSRGSSGGSYTF
TRBD2	TRBJ2-2	.	TRBV25-1	TGTGCCAGCAGTGATCCGGGACTAGCGCCCGGGGAGCTGTTTTTT	CASSDPGLAPGELFF